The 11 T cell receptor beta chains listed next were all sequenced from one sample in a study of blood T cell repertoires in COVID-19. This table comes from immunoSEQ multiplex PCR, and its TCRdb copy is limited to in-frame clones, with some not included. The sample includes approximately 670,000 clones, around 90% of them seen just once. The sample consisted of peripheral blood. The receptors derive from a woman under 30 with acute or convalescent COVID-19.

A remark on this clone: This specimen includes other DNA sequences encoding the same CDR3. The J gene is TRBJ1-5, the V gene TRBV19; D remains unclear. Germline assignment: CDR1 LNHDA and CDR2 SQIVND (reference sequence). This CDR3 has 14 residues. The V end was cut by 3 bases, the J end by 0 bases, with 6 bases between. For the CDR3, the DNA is TGTGCCAGTAGTATTCTATATAGCAATCAGCCCCAGCATTTT. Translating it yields CASSILYSNQPQHF.

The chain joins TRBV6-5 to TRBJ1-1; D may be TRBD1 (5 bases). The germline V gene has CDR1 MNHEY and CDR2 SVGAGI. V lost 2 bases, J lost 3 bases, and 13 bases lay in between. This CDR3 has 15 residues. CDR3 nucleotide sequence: TGTGCCAGCAGTTACGGGGCCAGGGTTGACACTGAAGCTTTCTTT. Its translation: CASSYGARVDTEAFF.

CDR3 protein: CASSQTGRGTPLHF. The CDR3, as DNA: TGTGCCAGTAGTCAAACGGGCAGGGGGACACCCCTCCACTTT. The chain links TRBV19 to TRBJ1-6; 7 bases map to TRBD1. CDR3 size: 14 residues. V gave up 5 bases and J gave up 11 bases; unmatched junction bases: 9. Germline V CDR1 and CDR2: LNHDA, SQIVND (reference sequence).

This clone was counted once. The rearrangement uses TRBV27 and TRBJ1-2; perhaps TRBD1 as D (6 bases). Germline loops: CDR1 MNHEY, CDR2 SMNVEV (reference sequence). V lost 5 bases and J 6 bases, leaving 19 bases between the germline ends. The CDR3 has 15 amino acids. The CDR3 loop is CASSPLTTGSDGYTF. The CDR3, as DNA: TGTGCCAGCAGTCCGCTAACCACAGGGAGCGATGGCTACACCTTC.

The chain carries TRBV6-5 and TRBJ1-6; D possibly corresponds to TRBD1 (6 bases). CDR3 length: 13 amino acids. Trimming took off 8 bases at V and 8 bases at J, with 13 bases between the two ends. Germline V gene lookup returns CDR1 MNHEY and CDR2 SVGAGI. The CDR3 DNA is TGTGCCAGCGGGGGCGGAGAATATTCACCCCTCCACTTT. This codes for CASGGGEYSPLHF.

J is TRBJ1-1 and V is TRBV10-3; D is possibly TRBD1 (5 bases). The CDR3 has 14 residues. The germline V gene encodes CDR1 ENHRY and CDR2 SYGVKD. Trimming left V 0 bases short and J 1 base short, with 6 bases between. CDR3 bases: TGTGCCATCAGTGAGTCGGACAAGAACACTGAAGCTTTCTTT. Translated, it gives CAISESDKNTEAFF.

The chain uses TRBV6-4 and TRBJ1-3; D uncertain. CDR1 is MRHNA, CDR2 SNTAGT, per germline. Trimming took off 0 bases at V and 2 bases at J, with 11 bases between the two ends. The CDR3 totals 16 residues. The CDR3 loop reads CASSDSGGNAGNTIYF. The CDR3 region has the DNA TGTGCCAGCAGTGACTCGGGAGGGAACGCTGGAAACACCATATATTTT.

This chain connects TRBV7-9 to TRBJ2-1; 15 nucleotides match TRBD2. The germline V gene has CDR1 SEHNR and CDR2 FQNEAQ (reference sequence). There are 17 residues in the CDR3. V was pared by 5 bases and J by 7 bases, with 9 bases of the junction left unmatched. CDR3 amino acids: CASSSPGTSGGRNEQFF. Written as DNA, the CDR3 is TGTGCCAGCAGCAGCCCCGGGACTAGCGGGGGGCGAAATGAGCAGTTCTTC. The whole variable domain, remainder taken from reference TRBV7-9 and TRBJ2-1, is DTGVSQNPRHKITKRGQNVTFRCDPISEHNRLYWYRQTLGQGPEFLTYFQNEAQLEKSRLLSDRFSAERPKGSFSTLEIQRTEQGDSAMYLCASSSPGTSGGRNEQFFGPGTRLTVL.

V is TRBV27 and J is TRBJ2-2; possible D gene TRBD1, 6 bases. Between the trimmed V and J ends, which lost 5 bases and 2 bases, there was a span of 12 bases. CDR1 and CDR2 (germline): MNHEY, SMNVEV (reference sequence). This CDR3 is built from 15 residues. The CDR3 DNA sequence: TGTGCCAGCAGTCACGGGGACATTAACACCGGGGAGCTGTTTTTT. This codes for CASSHGDINTGELFF.

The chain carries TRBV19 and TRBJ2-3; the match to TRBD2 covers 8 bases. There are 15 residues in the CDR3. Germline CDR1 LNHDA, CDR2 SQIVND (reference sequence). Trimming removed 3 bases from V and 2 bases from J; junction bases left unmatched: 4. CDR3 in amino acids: CASSMRGVDTDTQYF. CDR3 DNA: TGTGCCAGTAGTATGCGGGGGGTAGACACAGATACGCAGTATTTT.

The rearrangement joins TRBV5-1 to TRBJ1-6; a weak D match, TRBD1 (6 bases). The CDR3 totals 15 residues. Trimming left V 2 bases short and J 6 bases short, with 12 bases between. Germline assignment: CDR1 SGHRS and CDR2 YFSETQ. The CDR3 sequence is CASSLEGVPNSPLHF. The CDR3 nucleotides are TGCGCCAGCAGCTTAGAGGGGGTACCTAATTCACCCCTCCACTTT.